One sample yielded the 14 T cell receptor beta chains listed below, sequenced in a study of blood T cell repertoires in COVID-19. The repertoire was sequenced with immunoSEQ multiplex PCR; TCRdb's copy has only in-frame clones and lacks some. The sample includes approximately 150,000 clones, 79% of them seen just once. Material for sequencing was peripheral blood. These receptors were obtained from a woman aged 55-70 years with COVID-19, enrolled during active disease.

V gene TRBV6-2 or TRBV6-3 combines with J gene TRBJ2-7; no reliable D call. Per germline, CDR1 MNHEY and CDR2 SVGEGT. The CDR3 totals 12 residues. V was pared by 6 bases and J by 6 bases, with 12 bases between. The CDR3 loop reads CASSRPWSEQYF. In nucleotides, the CDR3 is TGTGCCAGCAGCCGACCCTGGAGCGAGCAGTACTTC.

V and J are TRBV9 and TRBJ2-1, with unresolved D. The CDR3 loop spans 18 amino acids. Per the germline V gene, CDR1 is SGDLS and CDR2 is YYNGEE. V was shortened by 1 base and J by 0 bases, with 17 bases between the two germline ends. The CDR3 is CASSVTPPSSSSYNEQFF. The CDR3, as DNA: TGTGCCAGCAGCGTAACCCCTCCAAGTTCGAGCTCCTACAATGAGCAGTTCTTC.

The chain employs TRBV11-1 and TRBJ2-5; 9 bases are shared with TRBD2. Germline CDR1 SGHAT, CDR2 FQDESV (reference sequence). V gave up 3 bases and J gave up 7 bases; unmatched junction bases: 12. The CDR3 length is 16 residues. In DNA, the CDR3 is TGTGCCAGCAGCTTTAGCGGGAGTCGGGAGGAGGGGACCCAGTACTTC. Its protein product is CASSFSGSREEGTQYF. Filled out from reference TRBV11-1 and TRBJ2-5, the complete variable domain reads EAEVAQSPRYKITEKSQAVAFWCDPISGHATLYWYRQILGQGPELLVQFQDESVVDDSQLPKDRFSAERLKGVDSTLKIQPAELGDSAMYLCASSFSGSREEGTQYFGPGTRLLVL.

A few counts support this clone. The chain links TRBV3-1 (or the pseudogene TRBV3-2) to TRBJ2-2, with a weak D call TRBD1 (6 bases). Germline loops: CDR1 LGHDT, CDR2 YNNKEL (reference sequence). V lost 6 bases to trimming and J lost 1 base, with 12 bases between them. This CDR3 is built from 15 residues. The CDR3 here is CASRSDRRNTGELFF. The CDR3 DNA sequence: TGTGCCAGCAGGTCTGACAGGAGGAACACCGGGGAGCTGTTTTTT.

This rearrangement joins TRBV4-3 to TRBJ2-5; D gene ambiguous. V was clipped by 0 bases and J by 1 base, with 9 bases between them. This CDR3 spans 15 amino acids. Germline V lookup: CDR1 LGHNA, CDR2 YSLEER. The CDR3 reads CASSQDEASQETQYF. CDR3 in DNA: TGCGCCAGCAGCCAAGATGAGGCTAGCCAAGAGACCCAGTACTTC.

The genes are TRBV3-1 (or the pseudogene TRBV3-2) and TRBJ1-3; D call uncertain. Trimming shortened V by 0 bases and J by 4 bases, and 7 bases separated the two germline ends. Germline CDR1 LGHDT, CDR2 YNNKEL (reference sequence). The CDR3 is 14 residues long. The CDR3 sequence: CASSQDARGNTIYF. Here the CDR3 DNA reads TGTGCCAGCAGCCAAGATGCCCGGGGAAACACCATATATTTT.

Worth noting for this clone: The limits of the CDR3 on the DNA are not certain, so only TCRdb's listed CDR3 is given. This chain uses TRBV6-5 with TRBJ2-1; TRBD2 is the table's D call and was not checked against the DNA. Germline V CDR1 and CDR2: MNHEY, SVGAGI. The CDR3 length is 15 residues, termini included. CDR3 residues: CASSTSGLPLNEQFF.

For the CDR3, the DNA is TGTGCCAGCAGCTCGGACAGTTTCACAGCACATGGCTACACCTTC. Translation gives CASSSDSFTAHGYTF. This rearrangement joins TRBV11-3 to TRBJ1-2; tentatively, D is TRBD1 (6 bases). Germline V gives CDR1 SGHNT, CDR2 YENEEA. V gave up 4 bases and J gave up 6 bases, with 18 bases separating them. The CDR3 contains 15 residues.

This clone was counted only a few times. The chain combines TRBV28 with TRBJ1-1; no definite D call. Trimming removed 4 bases from V and 4 bases from J, with 13 bases in between. Germline lookup yields CDR1 MDHEN and CDR2 SYDVKM. The CDR3 extends over 14 amino acids. CDR3 coding DNA: TGTGCCAGCAGTTCCACATCCCGGGGCACTGAAGCTTTCTTT. This codes for CASSSTSRGTEAFF.

V usage is TRBV5-1 and J usage is TRBJ2-2; TRBD1 aligns across 8 bases. The CDR3 sequence is 18 residues long. CDR1 is SGHRS, CDR2 YFSETQ, per germline. The V gene end was trimmed by 4 bases and the J gene end by 5 bases; junction bases not matched to a gene: 16. The chain's CDR3 is CASSAGQVSRLRTGELFF. In nucleotides, the CDR3 is TGCGCCAGCAGCGCGGGACAGGTTAGCCGGCTTCGGACCGGGGAGCTGTTTTTT.

The rearrangement joins TRBV12-3 or TRBV12-4 to TRBJ1-2, with 8 bases identical to TRBD1. The trim removed 5 bases at V and 7 bases at J, leaving 6 bases unmatched. CDR3 size: 13 residues. Here the CDR3 reads CASSLQGALGYTF. The CDR3 DNA reads as TGTGCCAGCAGTCTTCAGGGGGCTCTTGGCTACACCTTC.

The chain joins TRBV7-2 to TRBJ2-2, with D uncertain. V dropped 1 base and J dropped 4 bases, with 10 bases sitting between them. The CDR3 covers 15 residues. Germline lookup yields CDR1 SGHTA and CDR2 FQGNSA. The CDR3 spells CASSLESTGTGELFF. The CDR3 bases are TGTGCCAGCAGCTTAGAATCAACGGGCACCGGGGAGCTGTTTTTT.

The chain links TRBV11-1 to TRBJ2-7; possibly TRBD2 for D (6 bases). V was cut by 0 bases and J by 0 bases, with 15 bases left in between. Germline values: CDR1 SGHAT, CDR2 FQDESV (reference sequence). The CDR3 length is 17 residues. CDR3 in DNA: TGTGCCAGCAGCTTAGCCACGCGTGGAGGGATCTCCTACGAGCAGTACGTC. It codes for CASSLATRGGISYEQYV.

This chain links TRBV27 with TRBJ1-2, with a possible D match to TRBD1 (5 bases). The V gene's germline CDR1 is MNHEY and CDR2 SMNVEV (reference sequence). Trimming stripped 4 bases from V and 5 bases from J, with 11 bases between. The CDR3 covers 13 residues. The CDR3 sequence: CASSYAGKYGYTF. The CDR3 bases are TGTGCCAGCAGTTACGCAGGGAAGTATGGCTACACCTTC.